Presented here are 13 T cell receptor beta chains from one specimen sequenced in a study of T cells in Graves' hyperthyroidism and ophthalmopathy. TCR beta CDR3 sequences were amplified from RNA transcripts. TCR CDR3 underwent first-round RT-PCR with the HTBI primer set. TCRdb reprocessed the multiplex PCR reads with MiXCR, giving one entry per CDR3 protein. The sample lists 660,000 or so distinct CDR3 sequences, around 21% seen once, with about 35% in the top ten. Sample: blood. The receptors stem from a man younger than 45 with Graves' ophthalmopathy.

CDR3 nucleotide sequence: TGTGCCAGCAGGCGGGAGGGCCTCTCTGAGCAGTTCTTC. Translating it yields CASRREGLSEQFF. The chain carries TRBV27 and TRBJ2-1, with 9 nucleotides matching TRBD2. Looked up from germline, CDR1 is MNHEY and CDR2 is SMNVEV (reference sequence). The CDR3 contains 13 residues. Losses at the gene ends were 6 bases for V and 9 bases for J; bases not matched to a gene: 6.

This clonotype was counted between two and nine times. The rearrangement joins TRBV20-1 to TRBJ2-3; 7 bases match TRBD1. The CDR3 covers 12 residues. Germline CDR1 DFQATT, CDR2 SNEGSKA (reference sequence). Losses at the gene ends were 2 bases for V and 5 bases for J; bases not matched to a gene: 1. The CDR3 spells CSARTGVDTQYF. The CDR3 nucleotides read TGCAGTGCTAGAACAGGGGTAGATACGCAGTATTTT.

This clonotype has a handful of counts. The chain uses TRBV6-1 and TRBJ1-2; 7 positions agree with TRBD1. This CDR3 spans 13 amino acids. The V gene end was trimmed by 6 bases and the J gene end by 7 bases; junction bases not matched to a gene: 8. From germline, CDR1 is MNHNS and CDR2 SASEGT. CDR3 DNA sequence: TGTGCCAGCAGCCCGGGACAGTCCCTTGGCTACACCTTC. Translation: CASSPGQSLGYTF.

V usage is TRBV20-1 and J usage is TRBJ2-7; a weak D match, TRBD1 (5 bases). The germline V gene has CDR1 DFQATT and CDR2 SNEGSKA (reference sequence). Trimming removed 1 base from V and 0 bases from J, with 13 bases in between. This CDR3 comprises 15 residues. The CDR3 protein is CSARVLGQASYEQYF. CDR3 in DNA: TGCAGTGCTAGAGTTTTGGGGCAGGCCTCCTACGAGCAGTACTTC.

As regards this clonotype: One base away lies a much larger clone, so this may be a sequencing read error. The rearrangement links TRBV11-3 to TRBJ2-1, with 7 bases that match TRBD2. The CDR3 runs to 18 residues. V shed 4 bases, J shed 8 bases, and the junction held 20 bases outside the gene matches. Per the germline V gene, CDR1 is SGHNT and CDR2 is YENEEA. CDR3 bases: TGTGCCAGCAGCTCAGAAAGGGGCGCGGGAGAGAGTGCGGATGAGCAGTTCTTC. Its protein is CASSSERGAGESADEQFF.

The table lists this clonotype with many counts. V is TRBV28 and J is TRBJ2-1; TRBD2 agrees at 16 bases. The CDR3 sequence is 20 residues long. V dropped 6 bases and J dropped 2; count of bases not matched to a gene: 13. CDR1 MDHEN and CDR2 SYDVKM come from the germline V gene. In nucleotides, the CDR3 is TGTGCCAGCAGACAACTAGGGGGGGGGACTAGCGGGAGGGCCTACAATGAGCAGTTCTTC. Translating gives CASRQLGGGTSGRAYNEQFF.

This clonotype turned up a few times. V usage is TRBV20-1 and J usage is TRBJ2-1; TRBD1 aligns across 8 bases. Germline V gene data show CDR1 as DFQATT and CDR2 as SNEGSKA (reference sequence). Trimming removed 0 bases from V and 7 bases from J; junction bases left unmatched: 5. CDR3 length: 14 amino acids. CDR3: CSARDRQGANEQFF. The CDR3 nucleotides are TGCAGTGCTAGAGATCGGCAGGGGGCTAATGAGCAGTTCTTC.

This clonotype was seen more than once but under ten times. The chain is built from TRBV5-4 and TRBJ1-4; TRBD1 aligns across 11 bases. The CDR3 loop spans 16 amino acids. CDR1 is SGHNT and CDR2 is YYREEE in the germline V gene (reference sequence). The junction had 9 bases not matched to a gene; V was cut back by 4 bases and J by 7 bases. CDR3 DNA: TGTGCCAGCAGCAACGGAATCGGGACAGGGGGTGAAAAACTGTTTTTT. Protein sequence: CASSNGIGTGGEKLFF.

The rearrangement links TRBV19 to TRBJ1-5; 11 bases are shared with TRBD1. CDR1 and CDR2 from the germline V gene are LNHDA and SQIVND (reference sequence). The CDR3 has 19 amino acids. Trimming at V came to 3 bases and at J to 1 base, leaving 11 bases not matched to a gene. The CDR3 spells CASSMDGTGGSVSNQPQHF. The CDR3 DNA follows: TGTGCCAGTAGTATGGATGGGACAGGGGGATCCGTAAGCAATCAGCCCCAGCATTTT. Filled out from reference TRBV19 and TRBJ1-5, the complete variable domain reads DGGITQSPKYLFRKEGQNVTLSCEQNLNHDAMYWYRQDPGQGLRLIYYSQIVNDFQKGDIAEGYSVSREKKESFPLTVTSAQKNPTAFYLCASSMDGTGGSVSNQPQHFGDGTRLSIL.

The table lists this clonotype with a few counts. V usage is TRBV6-1 and J usage is TRBJ1-3; no reliable D call. With 4 bases removed from V and 0 bases from J, the gap between germline ends came to 10 bases. The CDR3 length is 15 residues. Per germline, CDR1 MNHNS and CDR2 SASEGT. The CDR3 here is CASSGMGLSGNTIYF. Written as DNA, the CDR3 is TGTGCCAGCAGTGGCATGGGCCTCTCTGGAAACACCATATATTTT.

This clonotype was seen at least ten times. This chain joins TRBV12-5 and TRBJ2-3, with 12 nucleotides matching TRBD2. The trim removed 6 bases at V and 0 bases at J, leaving 7 bases unmatched. The CDR3 totals 17 residues. Germline V lookup: CDR1 LGHNT, CDR2 FRNRAP. The CDR3 region is CASGRLGLAGSTDTQYF. The CDR3 coding sequence is TGTGCTAGTGGCCGACTCGGACTAGCGGGAAGCACAGATACGCAGTATTTT.

This clonotype was counted many times. The chain employs TRBV3-1 and TRBJ2-1; D possibly matches TRBD1 or TRBD2 (5 bases each). V was cut by 3 bases and J by 13 bases, with 13 bases left in between. Per germline, CDR1 LGHDT and CDR2 YNNKEL (reference sequence). There are 12 residues in the CDR3. CDR3 nucleotide sequence: TGTGCCAGCAGCCAGGGGCGGGCAGGCCAGTTCTTC. Translated: CASSQGRAGQFF.

This rearrangement joins TRBV3-1 to TRBJ2-7, with D unresolved. V shed 1 base and J shed 9 bases, with 16 bases lying between them. Germline V gene data show CDR1 as LGHDT and CDR2 as YNNKEL (reference sequence). CDR3 size: 14 residues. The DNA of the CDR3 is TGTGCCAGCAGCCAAGCTAAGCTCCAGACTGGGCAGTACTTC. Its translation: CASSQAKLQTGQYF.